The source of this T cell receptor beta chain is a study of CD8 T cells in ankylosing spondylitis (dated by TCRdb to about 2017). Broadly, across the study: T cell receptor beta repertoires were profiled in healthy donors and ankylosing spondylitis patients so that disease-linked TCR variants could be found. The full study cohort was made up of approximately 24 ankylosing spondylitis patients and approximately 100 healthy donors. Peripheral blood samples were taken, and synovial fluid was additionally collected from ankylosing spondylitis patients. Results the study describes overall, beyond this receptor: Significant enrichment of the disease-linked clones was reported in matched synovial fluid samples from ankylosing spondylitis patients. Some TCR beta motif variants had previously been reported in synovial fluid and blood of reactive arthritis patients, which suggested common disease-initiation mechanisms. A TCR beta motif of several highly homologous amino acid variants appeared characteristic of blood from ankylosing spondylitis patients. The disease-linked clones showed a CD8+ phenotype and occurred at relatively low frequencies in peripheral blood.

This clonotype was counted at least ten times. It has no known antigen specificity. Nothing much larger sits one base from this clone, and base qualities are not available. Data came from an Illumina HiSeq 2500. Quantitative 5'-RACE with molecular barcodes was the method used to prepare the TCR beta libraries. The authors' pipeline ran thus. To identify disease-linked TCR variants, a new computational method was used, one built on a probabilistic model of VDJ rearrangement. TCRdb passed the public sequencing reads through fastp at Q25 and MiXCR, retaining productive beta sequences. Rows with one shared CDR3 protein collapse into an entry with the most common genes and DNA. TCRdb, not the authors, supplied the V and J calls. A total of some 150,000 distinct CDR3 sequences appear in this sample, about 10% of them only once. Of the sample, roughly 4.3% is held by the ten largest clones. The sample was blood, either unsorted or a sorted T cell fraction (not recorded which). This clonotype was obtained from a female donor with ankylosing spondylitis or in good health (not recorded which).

The DNA sequence is TGTGCCAGCAGTTTTCCGGGCCCTACCAATCAGCCCCAGCATTTT. It is translated as CASSFPGPTNQPQHF. The receptor chain draws on TRBV28 and TRBJ1-5; there is no confident call for the D gene. Taken from the germline V gene, the CDR1 and CDR2 loops are MDHEN and SYDVKM. V and J lose 3 bases and 3 bases, and a span of 12 bases separates them. The CDR3 has 15 amino acids, counting the end cysteine and phenylalanine. Only the CDR3 portion is preserved as DNA: 45 bases, with reading frame beginning at the first base.